The clone carrying this TCR beta chain occurred once. Its target is not known. V shed 6 bases and J shed 7 bases, with 12 bases lying between them. This CDR3 has 13 amino acids. Germline CDR1 reads MNHNY; CDR2 reads SVGAGI (reference sequence). This entry comes from a study of vaccination effects on CD4 cells after COVID-19. Regarding the study as a whole: Clones induced by infection and by vaccine showed marked clonal contraction late after vaccination.

Profiled with immunoSEQ multiplex PCR; TCRdb holds only in-frame clones, not every one. The table lists about 25,000 clones, 65% to 80% of them singletons, with about 9.4% in the top ten. Antigen-specific CD4+ T cells were expanded with viral peptide pools in the ViraFEST assay before sequencing. Following an approximately eleven-day culture, CD4+ T cells were purified. No vaccinee had earlier SARS-CoV-2 infection, and nucleocapsid antibodies were negative. The researchers cultured fewer than 2.5 million PBMC per well with about 10 IU/ml IL-2 and roughly 9.1 ug/ml peptides. V usage is TRBV6-6 and J usage is TRBJ1-4; D remains ambiguous. Specimen: CD4+ T cells from PBMCs cultured with HCoV-NL63 spike peptides, collected before COVID-19 vaccination. This clonotype was obtained from a human donor who received a COVID-19 vaccine. For the CDR3, the DNA is TGTGCCAGCAGGTTGCAAGGTACTGAAAAACTGTTTTTT. Its translation: CASRLQGTEKLFF.